This T cell receptor (beta chain) was sequenced for a study of control samples from healthy donors and cancer patients. Only in-frame clones appear in the TCRdb table, and some are missing; sequencing was by immunoSEQ multiplex PCR. The profile shows about 80,000 clones, roughly 86% of them singletons. CDR1 MNHNY and CDR2 SVGAGI come from the germline V gene (reference sequence). Between the trimmed V and J ends, which lost 2 bases and 5 bases, there was a span of 10 bases. The CDR3 has 14 amino acids. The chain couples TRBV6-6 to TRBJ2-1; D possibly corresponds to TRBD1 (7 bases). Sequencing input: blood. This receptor was taken from a man aged 45-60 years in good health. CDR3 nucleotides: TGTGCCAGCAGTTACACAGGGGAGGACAATGAGCAGTTCTTC. It encodes CASSYTGEDNEQFF.